Following are 9 T cell receptor beta chains from one sample sequenced in a study of cytomegalovirus exposure and HLA in healthy donors. The study ran its PCR with 60 Vbeta and 13 Jbeta primers. The protocol was immunoSEQ multiplex PCR, while the TCRdb copy is restricted to in-frame clones and leaves out a portion. The repertoire includes 130,000 to 150,000 clones, 78% of them detected once, and about 2.8% sits in the top ten. Sequenced input: PBMCs. These receptor sequences come from a male donor in good health and CMV-seronegative.

J is TRBJ1-1 and V is TRBV2; possibly TRBD1 for D (5 bases). The germline CDR1 and CDR2 sequences are SNHLY and FYNNEI. Trimming shortened V by 6 bases and J by 2 bases, and 10 bases separated the two germline ends. CDR3 length: 13 amino acids. The CDR3 nucleotides read TGTGCCAGCAGGCGGGACTTTAACACTGAAGCTTTCTTT. Residues: CASRRDFNTEAFF.

V gene TRBV19 combines with J gene TRBJ2-1, with 7 bases identical to TRBD2. Germline CDR1 reads LNHDA; CDR2 reads SQIVND (reference sequence). This CDR3 has 13 residues. With 3 bases clipped from V and 5 bases from J, the junction kept 1 base outside the gene matches. CDR3 DNA: TGTGCCAGTAGTATGACTAGCAACAATGAGCAGTTCTTC. Encoded protein: CASSMTSNNEQFF. Based on the CDR3 plus reference TRBV19 and TRBJ2-1, the full variable domain is DGGITQSPKYLFRKEGQNVTLSCEQNLNHDAMYWYRQDPGQGLRLIYYSQIVNDFQKGDIAEGYSVSREKKESFPLTVTSAQKNPTAFYLCASSMTSNNEQFFGPGTRLTVL.

The V gene is TRBV9, the J gene TRBJ2-1, with 12 bases identical to TRBD2. Unmatched junction bases numbered 6, after V lost 0 bases and J lost 8 bases. The CDR3 sequence is 16 residues long. The germline V gene encodes CDR1 SGDLS and CDR2 YYNGEE. Here the CDR3 reads CASSVGPSGRDYEQFF. The CDR3 coding sequence is TGTGCCAGCAGCGTAGGTCCTAGCGGGAGGGATTATGAGCAGTTCTTC.

The rearrangement uses TRBV6-1 and TRBJ2-5, with D maybe TRBD2 (6 bases). This CDR3 comprises 15 residues. The germline CDR1 and CDR2 sequences are MNHNS and SASEGT. Trimming left V 1 base short and J 0 bases short, with 9 bases between. Here the CDR3 reads CASSEGWGDQETQYF. Here the CDR3 DNA reads TGTGCCAGCAGTGAAGGATGGGGGGACCAAGAGACCCAGTACTTC.

V usage is TRBV10-3 and J usage is TRBJ2-4; D is possibly TRBD1 (6 bases). Germline CDR1 is ENHRY and CDR2 is SYGVKD. V lost 4 bases to trimming and J lost 7 bases, with 17 bases between them. The CDR3 is 15 residues long. The DNA for the CDR3 is TGTGCCATCAGTGGGGTACAGGGTGGGGAGAACATTCAGTACTTC. Encoded protein: CAISGVQGGENIQYF.

The J gene is TRBJ2-2, the V gene TRBV19; TRBD2 matches 11 bases. The CDR3 runs to 14 residues. The junction had 3 bases not matched to a gene; V was cut back by 5 bases and J by 7 bases. The V gene's germline CDR1 is LNHDA and CDR2 SQIVND (reference sequence). CDR3 nucleotide sequence: TGTGCCAGTAGTCTAGCGGGGGGTATCGGGGAGCTGTTTTTT. Protein sequence: CASSLAGGIGELFF.

The chain links TRBV20-1 to TRBJ1-2; D call uncertain. Germline V gene sequence: CDR1 DFQATT, CDR2 SNEGSKA (reference sequence). Trimming shortened V by 5 bases and J by 5 bases, and 9 bases separated the two germline ends. This CDR3 has 11 amino acids. CDR3 DNA: TGCAGTGCTGGGCACGGTTATGGCTACACCTTC. This sequence encodes CSAGHGYGYTF.

CDR3 in amino acids: CASKGRGTETQYF. CDR3 DNA sequence: TGTGCCAGCAAAGGCCGCGGGACGGAGACCCAGTACTTC. The chain recombines TRBV2 with TRBJ2-5; the D gene is possibly TRBD2 (6 bases). Trimming shortened V by 7 bases and J by 5 bases, and 14 bases separated the two germline ends. The CDR3 totals 13 residues. Germline V lookup: CDR1 SNHLY, CDR2 FYNNEI.

This chain joins TRBV9 and TRBJ2-3, with 12 bases that match TRBD2. Germline V gives CDR1 SGDLS, CDR2 YYNGEE. The CDR3 runs 18 residues. With 0 bases clipped from V and 3 bases from J, the junction kept 8 bases outside the gene matches. DNA for the CDR3: TGTGCCAGCAGCGTAGTTGCTAGCGGGGGGGCCGGGACAGATACGCAGTATTTT. Protein: CASSVVASGGAGTDTQYF.